Below are 2 T cell receptor beta chains sequenced from a single sample in a study of T cell clonotyping in hematopoietic cell transplantation. Sequencing used immunoSEQ multiplex PCR; TCRdb keeps in-frame clones, though not all of them. The table shows fewer than 4,500 clones, with about 94% occurring only once. The sequenced sample was peripheral blood mononuclear cells, obtained 30 days after allogeneic stem cell transplant. These receptors were obtained from a male patient between 65 and 85 years old who had an allogeneic stem cell transplant from an unrelated donor, so T cells may come from the graft donor. Some clones in this sample may be carry-over from other donors' samples.

The chain uses TRBV27 and TRBJ2-1; TRBD1 matches at 8 bases. V lost 8 bases and J lost 6; bases outside the gene matches: 6. Germline values: CDR1 MNHEY, CDR2 SMNVEV (reference sequence). The length of the CDR3 is 13 residues. The CDR3 loop is CASGQDRVNEQFF. Written as DNA, the CDR3 is TGTGCCAGCGGGCAGGACAGGGTCAATGAGCAGTTCTTC.

The table lists this clone with a count of one. The V gene is TRBV30, the J gene TRBJ2-1, with D hard to call. Germline CDR1 GTSNPN, CDR2 SVGIG (reference sequence). The CDR3 spans 13 residues. V was shortened by 4 bases and J by 6 bases, with 13 bases between the two germline ends. The CDR3 region is CAWKIGPRNEQFF. The CDR3 DNA is TGTGCCTGGAAGATTGGACCGCGCAATGAGCAGTTCTTC.